These 8 T cell receptor beta chains were all obtained from the same sample, sequenced in a study of a mutant IDH1 vaccine in newly diagnosed glioma. The time point here: week 5, during vaccination. The investigators gave 300 ug of mutant IDH1 20-mer peptide in each vaccine dose, together with topical imiquimod. Sequencing was performed with immunoSEQ multiplex PCR; in TCRdb, only in-frame clones are kept and a portion is missing. The table has some 55,000 clones, just under 90% seen once. What these receptors recognize is not known. The material was PBMCs, obtained from a glioma patient whose treatment included an IDH1 peptide vaccine. The receptors were sampled from a woman aged 40 to 50 with glioma.

The chain recombines TRBV7-8 with TRBJ2-2; D might be TRBD2 (5 bases). Germline V gene data show CDR1 as SGHVS and CDR2 as FQNEAQ. V was shortened by 1 base and J by 7 bases, with 7 bases between the two germline ends. This CDR3 region has 13 residues. CDR3 sequence reads: CASSLDRGGELFF. As DNA, the CDR3 is TGTGCCAGCAGCTTAGATCGGGGCGGGGAGCTGTTTTTT.

The CDR3 region is CASSSTGEAANYGYTF. The CDR3 DNA sequence: TGTGCCAGCAGTTCCACGGGAGAGGCAGCTAACTATGGCTACACCTTC. The V gene is TRBV28, the J gene TRBJ1-2; D is undetermined. Germline CDR1 MDHEN, CDR2 SYDVKM. This CDR3 has 16 amino acids. The V and J ends lost 4 bases and 0 bases respectively, with 15 bases between them.

The chain links TRBV2 to TRBJ2-7; weak D call: TRBD2 (6 bases). V lost 9 bases to trimming and J lost 2 bases, with 17 bases between them. The CDR3 loop spans 14 amino acids. Germline V gene lookup returns CDR1 SNHLY and CDR2 FYNNEI. DNA for the CDR3: TGTGCCAGTGGCCGGGACTTGGGAGCCTACGAGCAGTACTTC. This translates into CASGRDLGAYEQYF.

This chain uses TRBV15 with TRBJ1-2; no clear D. The V end was cut by 0 bases, the J end by 13 bases, with 15 bases between. This CDR3 has 13 amino acids. Germline V gene data show CDR1 as LNHNV and CDR2 as YYDKDF (reference sequence). CDR3 loop: CATSRDHGGRSTF. The CDR3 coding sequence is TGTGCCACCAGCAGAGATCACGGAGGGAGGAGCACCTTC.

In its sample, this clone was seen once. The V gene is TRBV19, the J gene TRBJ1-4; no reliable D call. This CDR3 comprises 18 residues. Trimming cost V 0 bases and J 0 bases, with 14 bases left between them. Looked up from germline, CDR1 is LNHDA and CDR2 is SQIVND (reference sequence). The CDR3 here is CASSIDRGSYATNEKLFF. CDR3 DNA sequence: TGTGCCAGTAGTATAGATCGTGGCAGCTATGCAACTAATGAAAAACTGTTTTTT.

The count of this clone is one. V is TRBV5-4 and J is TRBJ2-1, with D hard to call. The CDR3 loop spans 15 amino acids. Germline lookup yields CDR1 SGHNT and CDR2 YYREEE (reference sequence). Trimming left V 1 base short and J 0 bases short, with 8 bases between. The CDR3 DNA reads as TGTGCCAGCAGCTTGTCAGCAAGCTCCTACAATGAGCAGTTCTTC. Its protein product is CASSLSASSYNEQFF.

The chain has TRBV7-2 and TRBJ2-5; D call uncertain. The CDR3 totals 13 residues. In germline, CDR1 is SGHTA, CDR2 FQGNSA. V lost 5 bases and J lost 1, with 8 bases in between. The CDR3 DNA follows: TGTGCCAGCAGCATGACTCGCCAAGAGACCCAGTACTTC. Translating gives CASSMTRQETQYF.

In its sample, this clone was seen once. This chain joins TRBV2 and TRBJ2-5; TRBD2 matches 11 bases. Trimming took 4 bases from V and 5 from J; bases not matched to a gene: 12. The CDR3 is 17 amino acids. Germline CDR1 SNHLY, CDR2 FYNNEI. This chain's CDR3 is CASSGFSGGARRETQYF. CDR3 DNA sequence: TGTGCCAGCAGTGGATTTAGCGGGGGGGCCAGGAGGGAGACCCAGTACTTC.